This passage covers 5 T cell receptor beta chains from one sample sequenced in a study of T cell changes during pregnancy in multiple sclerosis. The assay was immunoSEQ multiplex PCR, and TCRdb's table has in-frame clones only and misses some. The table has tens of thousands of clones, roughly nine tenths seen once; the top ten hold 3% to 3.5%. This specimen consisted of peripheral blood, obtained in the first trimester of pregnancy. The receptors come from a female donor in good health, enrolled as a control in a pregnancy study.

V is TRBV28 and J is TRBJ2-1; D gene uncertain. Trimming shortened V by 5 bases and J by 4 bases, and 3 bases separated the two germline ends. Per germline, CDR1 MDHEN and CDR2 SYDVKM. This CDR3 is built from 11 residues. The DNA of the CDR3 is TGTGCCAGCAGTCCATACAATGAGCAGTTCTTC. Residues: CASSPYNEQFF.

This chain uses TRBV7-9 with TRBJ1-3; possibly TRBD1 for D (5 bases). The CDR3 loop spans 14 amino acids. Germline CDR1 SEHNR, CDR2 FQNEAQ (reference sequence). With 5 bases removed from V and 6 bases from J, the gap between germline ends came to 14 bases. In DNA, the CDR3 is TGTGCCAGCAGCCCGAGGGACTTCCAAAACACCATATATTTT. Its translation is CASSPRDFQNTIYF.

This clone appeared once. The rearrangement links TRBV4-3 to TRBJ2-5; a possible D gene is TRBD2 (6 bases). This CDR3 spans 15 amino acids. The V gene lost 1 base and the J gene lost 4 bases, with 13 bases spanning the gap. Per the germline V gene, CDR1 is LGHNA and CDR2 is YSLEER. CDR3 DNA: TGCGCCAGCAGCCAAGGTTTAGGGGAGGTAGAGACCCAGTACTTC. Its protein product is CASSQGLGEVETQYF.

This clone was seen a single time. The genes are TRBV15 and TRBJ2-3; tentative D call: TRBD1 (5 bases). V gave up 0 bases and J gave up 2 bases, with 12 bases separating them. This CDR3 spans 16 amino acids. Per the germline V gene, CDR1 is LNHNV and CDR2 is YYDKDF (reference sequence). CDR3 DNA sequence: TGTGCCACCAGCAGAGATAGGGGCAGTACCACAGATACGCAGTATTTT. Residues: CATSRDRGSTTDTQYF. Variable domain in full (rest from reference TRBV15 and TRBJ2-3): DAMVIQNPRYQVTQFGKPVTLSCSQTLNHNVMYWYQQKSSQAPKLLFHYYDKDFNNEADTPDNFQSRRPNTSFCFLDIRSPGLGDTAMYLCATSRDRGSTTDTQYFGPGTRLTVL.

The chain combines TRBV7-9 with TRBJ2-2; 7 positions match TRBD1. J lost 0 bases, V lost 3 bases, and 10 bases had no gene match. CDR3 size: 18 residues. CDR1 and CDR2 from the germline V gene are SEHNR and FQNEAQ (reference sequence). The CDR3 is CASSLGPAGGSNTGELFF. Here the CDR3 DNA reads TGTGCCAGCAGCTTGGGACCTGCAGGGGGATCGAACACCGGGGAGCTGTTTTTT.